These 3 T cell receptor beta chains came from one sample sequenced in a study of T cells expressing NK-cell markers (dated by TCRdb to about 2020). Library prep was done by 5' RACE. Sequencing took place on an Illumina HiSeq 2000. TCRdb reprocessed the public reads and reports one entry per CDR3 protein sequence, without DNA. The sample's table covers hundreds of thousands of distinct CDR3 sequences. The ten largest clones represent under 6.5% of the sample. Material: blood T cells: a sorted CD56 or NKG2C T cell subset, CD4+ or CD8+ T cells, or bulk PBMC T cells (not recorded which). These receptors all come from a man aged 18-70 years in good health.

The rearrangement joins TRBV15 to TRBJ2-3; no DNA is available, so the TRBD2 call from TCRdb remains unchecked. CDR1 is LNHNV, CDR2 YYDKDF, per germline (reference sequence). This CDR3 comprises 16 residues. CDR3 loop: CATSHGDGLAGDTQYF. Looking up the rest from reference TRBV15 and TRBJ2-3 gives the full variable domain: DAMVIQNPRYQVTQFGKPVTLSCSQTLNHNVMYWYQQKSSQAPKLLFHYYDKDFNNEADTPDNFQSRRPNTSFCFLDIRSPGLGDTAMYLCATSHGDGLAGDTQYFGPGTRLTVL.

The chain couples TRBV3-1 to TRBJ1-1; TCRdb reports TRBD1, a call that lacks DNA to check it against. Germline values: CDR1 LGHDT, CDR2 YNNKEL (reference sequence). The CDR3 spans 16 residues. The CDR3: CASSRRGGFVGSAAFF.

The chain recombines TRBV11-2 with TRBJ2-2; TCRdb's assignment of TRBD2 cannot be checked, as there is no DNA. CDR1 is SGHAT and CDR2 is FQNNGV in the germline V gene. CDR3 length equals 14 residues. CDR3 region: CASRIASNTGELFF.